The sample holds many counts of the clone carrying this T cell receptor beta chain. What it binds is not known. The data are from a study of T cells in Graves' hyperthyroidism and ophthalmopathy. RNA transcripts served as the template for amplifying TCR beta CDR3 regions. Using the HTBI primer set, a first-round RT-PCR was run on the TCR CDR3. TCRdb re-called the multiplex PCR reads through MiXCR, storing one row per CDR3 protein. The table lists about 410,000 distinct CDR3 sequences, about 14% of them singletons, with around a fifth in the top ten. Study-level points and caveats: Among clonotypes expanded in thyroid above 0.001, most were also found in blood.

This CDR3 contains 16 residues. CDR1 and CDR2 (germline): MGHRA, YSYEKL. Trimming cost V 0 bases and J 2 bases, with 13 bases left between them. The origin of this receptor is a woman in her 30s with Graves' ophthalmopathy. The source material was blood. V usage is TRBV4-1 and J usage is TRBJ1-2; D is undetermined. This CDR3 is CASSQDHVFGNYGYTF. In DNA form, the CDR3 reads TGCGCCAGCAGCCAAGATCACGTTTTCGGAAACTATGGCTACACCTTC.